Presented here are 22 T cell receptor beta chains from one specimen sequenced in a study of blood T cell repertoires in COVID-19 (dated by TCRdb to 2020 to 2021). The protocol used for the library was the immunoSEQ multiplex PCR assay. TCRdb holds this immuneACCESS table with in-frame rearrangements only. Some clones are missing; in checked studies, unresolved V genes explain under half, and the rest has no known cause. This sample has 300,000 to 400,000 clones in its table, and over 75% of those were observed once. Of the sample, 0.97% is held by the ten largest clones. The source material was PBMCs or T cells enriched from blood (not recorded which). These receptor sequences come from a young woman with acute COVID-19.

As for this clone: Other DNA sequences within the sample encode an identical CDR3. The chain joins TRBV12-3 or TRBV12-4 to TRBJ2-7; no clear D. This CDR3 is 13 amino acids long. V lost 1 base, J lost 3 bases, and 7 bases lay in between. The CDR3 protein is CASSLGQNYEQYF. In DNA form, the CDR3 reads TGTGCCAGCAGTTTAGGGCAGAACTACGAGCAGTACTTC.

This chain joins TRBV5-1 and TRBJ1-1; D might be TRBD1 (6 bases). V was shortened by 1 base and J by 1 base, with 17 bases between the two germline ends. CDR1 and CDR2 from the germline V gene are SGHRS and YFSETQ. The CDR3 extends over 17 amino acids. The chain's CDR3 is CASSLSGTYTQNTEAFF. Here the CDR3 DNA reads TGCGCCAGCAGCTTGTCCGGGACATATACTCAGAACACTGAAGCTTTCTTT.

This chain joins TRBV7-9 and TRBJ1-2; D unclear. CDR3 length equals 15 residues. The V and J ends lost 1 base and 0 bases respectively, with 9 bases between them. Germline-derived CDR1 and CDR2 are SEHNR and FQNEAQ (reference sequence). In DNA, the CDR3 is TGTGCCAGCAGCTTAGAACAGAGTACTAACTATGGCTACACCTTC. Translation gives CASSLEQSTNYGYTF.

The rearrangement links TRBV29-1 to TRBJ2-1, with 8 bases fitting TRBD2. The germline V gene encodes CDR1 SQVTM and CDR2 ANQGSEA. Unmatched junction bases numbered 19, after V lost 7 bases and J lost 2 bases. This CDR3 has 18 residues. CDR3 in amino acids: CSDLGRVYGGGPYNEQFF. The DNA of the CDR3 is TGCAGCGACTTAGGCAGGGTTTACGGCGGGGGGCCCTACAATGAGCAGTTCTTC.

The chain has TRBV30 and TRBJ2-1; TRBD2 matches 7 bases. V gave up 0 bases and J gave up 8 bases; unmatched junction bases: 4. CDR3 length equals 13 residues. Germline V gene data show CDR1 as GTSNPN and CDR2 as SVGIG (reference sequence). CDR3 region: CAWSVGLADEQFF. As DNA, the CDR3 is TGTGCCTGGAGTGTAGGCCTAGCGGATGAGCAGTTCTTC.

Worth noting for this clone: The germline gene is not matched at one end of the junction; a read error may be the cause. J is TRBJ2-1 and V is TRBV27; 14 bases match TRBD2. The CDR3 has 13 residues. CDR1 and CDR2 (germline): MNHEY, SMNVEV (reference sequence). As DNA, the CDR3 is TGTGCCAGCAGTCCACGACTAGCGGGGGGGCCAGTCTTC. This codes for CASSPRLAGGPVF.

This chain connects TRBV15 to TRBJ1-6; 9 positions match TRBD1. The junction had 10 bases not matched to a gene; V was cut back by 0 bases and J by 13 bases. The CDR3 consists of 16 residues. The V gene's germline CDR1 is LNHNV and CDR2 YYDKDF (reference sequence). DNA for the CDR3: TGTGCCACCAGCAGAGATCGGAGACAGGGGGGTTTCCCCCTCCACTTT. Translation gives CATSRDRRQGGFPLHF. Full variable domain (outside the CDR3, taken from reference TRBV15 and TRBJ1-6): DAMVIQNPRYQVTQFGKPVTLSCSQTLNHNVMYWYQQKSSQAPKLLFHYYDKDFNNEADTPDNFQSRRPNTSFCFLDIRSPGLGDTAMYLCATSRDRRQGGFPLHFGNGTRLTVT.

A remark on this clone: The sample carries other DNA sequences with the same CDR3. The CDR3 sequence is CASSPGTGSYEQYF. The CDR3 coding sequence is TGTGCCAGTAGCCCCGGGACAGGGAGCTACGAGCAGTACTTC. The rearrangement joins TRBV19 to TRBJ2-7, with TRBD1 identical over 9 bases. Trimming cost V 6 bases and J 3 bases; bases outside gene matches: 6. Germline V gives CDR1 LNHDA, CDR2 SQIVND (reference sequence). The CDR3 has 14 amino acids.

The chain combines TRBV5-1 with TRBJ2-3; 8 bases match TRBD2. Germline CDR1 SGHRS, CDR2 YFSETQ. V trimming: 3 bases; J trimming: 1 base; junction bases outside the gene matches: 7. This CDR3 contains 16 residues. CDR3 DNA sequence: TGCGCCAGCAGCTGGGGTCTACTAGCGGGCACAGATACGCAGTATTTT. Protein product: CASSWGLLAGTDTQYF.

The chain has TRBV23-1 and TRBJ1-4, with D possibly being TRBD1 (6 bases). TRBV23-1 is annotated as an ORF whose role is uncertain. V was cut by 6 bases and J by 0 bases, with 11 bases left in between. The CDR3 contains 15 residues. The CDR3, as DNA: TGCGCCAGCAGCCCGAGGACAGCAACTAATGAAAAACTGTTTTTT. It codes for CASSPRTATNEKLFF.

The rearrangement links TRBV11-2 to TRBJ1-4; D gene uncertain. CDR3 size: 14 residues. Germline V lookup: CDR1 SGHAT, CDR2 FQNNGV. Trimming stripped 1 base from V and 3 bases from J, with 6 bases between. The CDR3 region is CASSLVSSNEKLFF. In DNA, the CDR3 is TGTGCCAGCAGCTTAGTGAGCTCTAATGAAAAACTGTTTTTT.

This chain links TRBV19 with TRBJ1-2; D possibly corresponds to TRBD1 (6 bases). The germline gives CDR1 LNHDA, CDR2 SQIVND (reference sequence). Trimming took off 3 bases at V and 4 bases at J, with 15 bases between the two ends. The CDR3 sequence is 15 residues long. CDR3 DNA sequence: TGTGCCAGTAGTATGAGACAGGAACGAATCTATGGCTACACCTTC. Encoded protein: CASSMRQERIYGYTF.

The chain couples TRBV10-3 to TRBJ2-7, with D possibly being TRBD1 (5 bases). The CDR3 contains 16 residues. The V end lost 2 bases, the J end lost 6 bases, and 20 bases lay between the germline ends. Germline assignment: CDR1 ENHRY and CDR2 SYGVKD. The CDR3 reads CAISEPMGRGPTEQYF. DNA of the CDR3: TGTGCCATCAGTGAGCCCATGGGAAGGGGCCCGACCGAGCAGTACTTC.

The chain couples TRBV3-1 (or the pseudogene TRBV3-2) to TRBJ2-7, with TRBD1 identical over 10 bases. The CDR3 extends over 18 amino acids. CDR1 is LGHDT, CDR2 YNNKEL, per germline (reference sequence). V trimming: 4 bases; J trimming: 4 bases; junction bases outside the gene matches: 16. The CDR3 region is CASSPRQGALVSRYEQYF. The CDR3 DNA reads TGTGCCAGCAGCCCGAGACAGGGGGCGTTAGTCTCCCGGTACGAGCAGTACTTC.

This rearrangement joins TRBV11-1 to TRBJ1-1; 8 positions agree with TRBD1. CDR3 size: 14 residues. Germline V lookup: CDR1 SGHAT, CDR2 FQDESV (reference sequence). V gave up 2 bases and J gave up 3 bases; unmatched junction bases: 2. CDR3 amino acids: CASSLRQGYTEAFF. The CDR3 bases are TGTGCCAGCAGCTTAAGACAGGGGTACACTGAAGCTTTCTTT.

CDR3 loop: CASSQVTRYNEKLFF. As DNA, the CDR3 is TGTGCCAGCAGCCAAGTGACGCGGTATAATGAAAAACTGTTTTTT. This sequence joins TRBV14 and TRBJ1-4; D uncertain. V was shortened by 1 base and J by 4 bases, with 10 bases between the two germline ends. CDR1 SGHDN and CDR2 FVKESK come from the germline V gene. The CDR3 loop spans 15 amino acids.

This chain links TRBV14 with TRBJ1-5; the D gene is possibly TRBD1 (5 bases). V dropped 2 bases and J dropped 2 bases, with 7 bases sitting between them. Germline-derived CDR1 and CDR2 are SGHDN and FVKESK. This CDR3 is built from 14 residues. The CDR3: CASSQTGGNQPQHF. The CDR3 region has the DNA TGTGCCAGCAGCCAAACGGGGGGCAATCAGCCCCAGCATTTT.

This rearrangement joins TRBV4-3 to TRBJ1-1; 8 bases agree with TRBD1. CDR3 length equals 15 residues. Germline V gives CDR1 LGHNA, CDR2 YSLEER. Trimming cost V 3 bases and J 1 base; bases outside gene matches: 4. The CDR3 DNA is TGCGCCAGCAGCCAGGAAGGACAGGGGAACACTGAAGCTTTCTTT. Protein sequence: CASSQEGQGNTEAFF.

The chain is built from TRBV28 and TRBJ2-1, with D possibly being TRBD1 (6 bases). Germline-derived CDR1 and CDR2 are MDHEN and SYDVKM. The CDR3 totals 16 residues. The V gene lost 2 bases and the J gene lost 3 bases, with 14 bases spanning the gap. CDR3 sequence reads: CASSLLWPRGYNEQFF. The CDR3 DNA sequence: TGTGCCAGCAGTTTACTGTGGCCCAGGGGCTACAATGAGCAGTTCTTC.

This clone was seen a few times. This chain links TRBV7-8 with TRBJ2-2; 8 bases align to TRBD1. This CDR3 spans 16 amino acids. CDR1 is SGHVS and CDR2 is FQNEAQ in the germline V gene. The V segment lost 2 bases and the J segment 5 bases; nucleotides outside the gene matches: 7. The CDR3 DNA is TGTGCCAGCAGCTTACAAGCAGGGGGCGGAACCGGGGAGCTGTTTTTT. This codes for CASSLQAGGGTGELFF.

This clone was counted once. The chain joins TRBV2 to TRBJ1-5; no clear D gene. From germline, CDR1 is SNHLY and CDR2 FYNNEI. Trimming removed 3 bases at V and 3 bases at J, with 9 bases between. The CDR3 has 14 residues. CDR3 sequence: CASSDVGVNQPQHF. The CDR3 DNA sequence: TGTGCCAGCAGTGATGTGGGAGTCAATCAGCCCCAGCATTTT.

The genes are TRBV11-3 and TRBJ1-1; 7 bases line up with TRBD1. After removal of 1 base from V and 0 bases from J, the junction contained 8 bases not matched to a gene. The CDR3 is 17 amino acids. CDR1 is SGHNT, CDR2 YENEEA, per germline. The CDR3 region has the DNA TGTGCCAGCAGCTTAGCCAGACAGGGCCGAATGAACACTGAAGCTTTCTTT. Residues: CASSLARQGRMNTEAFF.